The source of this TCR beta chain is a study of blood T cell repertoires in COVID-19. Overall study: Sites across the United States, Italy and Spain contributed samples from acute and convalescent COVID-19. T cells, B-cell-depleted T cells, or PBMCs provided the cDNA or gDNA that served as material.

The authors' processing: From reference gene primer amplification, estimates of nucleated cell counts were derived. Profiled with immunoSEQ multiplex PCR; TCRdb holds only in-frame clones, not every one. V and J calls and clone size follow that table, whereas D and trimming were derived from the DNA. The sample has 100,000 to 150,000 clones, roughly 86% seen once; the top ten hold about 5.4%. Germline CDR1 is SGDLS and CDR2 is YYNGEE. V gave up 4 bases and J gave up 6 bases; unmatched junction bases: 7. CDR3 length: 15 residues. The chain joins TRBV9 to TRBJ2-3, with 11 bases that match TRBD2. The sample taken for sequencing was peripheral blood. The clonotype originates from a human donor in a cohort sampled during active COVID-19. The CDR3 DNA follows: TGTGCCAGCAGCTCCCCACTAGCGGGAGACGATACGCAGTATTTT. Protein: CASSSPLAGDDTQYF.